These T cell receptor beta chains were read from a single sample in a study of early T cells in non-severe SARS-CoV-2 infection. In TCRdb, the 5' RACE reads were re-called with MiXCR into one record per CDR3 protein. The table shows some 66,000 distinct CDR3 sequences, with 9.5% to 15% occurring only once. Sequencing used whole blood. The receptor set was obtained from an adult who was a healthcare worker with PCR-confirmed SARS-CoV-2 infection or an uninfected control (not recorded which). Each CDR3 is given with its conserved first and last residue. Each record gives: J gene, CDR3 length, D gene, clone size, V gene, CDR3 protein, CDR3 DNA. D genes are given only for firm matches. Clone size, where shown, is once, few, many, or a class for clones that have expanded.

j_call: TRBJ1-5
cdr3_length: 11
d_call: -
clone_size: few
v_call: TRBV19
cdr3_aa: CASRSAQPQHF
cdr3_nt: TGTGCCAGTAGAAGTGCTCAGCCCCAGCATTTT

j_call: TRBJ2-1
cdr3_length: 15
d_call: -
clone_size: many
v_call: TRBV7-3
cdr3_aa: CASSLALANYNEQFF
cdr3_nt: TGTGCCAGCAGCTTAGCCCTAGCGAACTACAATGAGCAGTTCTTC

j_call: TRBJ1-1
cdr3_length: 15
d_call: -
clone_size: many
v_call: TRBV12-5
cdr3_aa: CASGRTSTMNTEAFF
cdr3_nt: TGTGCTAGTGGGAGGACCAGCACCATGAACACTGAAGCTTTCTTT

j_call: TRBJ2-3
cdr3_length: 12
d_call: -
clone_size: -
v_call: TRBV7-2
cdr3_aa: CASSALADTQYF
cdr3_nt: TGTGCCAGCAGCGCGCTAGCAGATACGCAGTATTTT

j_call: TRBJ2-5
cdr3_length: 16
d_call: TRBD2
clone_size: few
v_call: TRBV20-1
cdr3_aa: CSARDGRTSGWETQYF
cdr3_nt: TGCAGTGCTAGAGATGGAAGGACTAGCGGATGGGAGACCCAGTACTTC

j_call: TRBJ2-3
cdr3_length: 14
d_call: -
clone_size: -
v_call: TRBV12-3/TRBV12-4
cdr3_aa: CASTLGQYTDTQYF
cdr3_nt: TGTGCCAGCACCTTAGGACAGTATACAGATACGCAGTATTTT

j_call: TRBJ1-5
cdr3_length: 13
d_call: -
clone_size: many
v_call: TRBV7-6
cdr3_aa: CASSPRGNQPQHF
cdr3_nt: TGTGCCAGCAGCCCAAGGGGTAATCAGCCCCAGCATTTT

j_call: TRBJ2-3
cdr3_length: 15
d_call: TRBD1
clone_size: few
v_call: TRBV5-1
cdr3_aa: CASSGGQGSTDTQYF
cdr3_nt: TGCGCCAGCAGCGGGGGACAGGGGAGCACAGATACGCAGTATTTT

j_call: TRBJ1-1
cdr3_length: 16
d_call: -
clone_size: -
v_call: TRBV18
cdr3_aa: CASSPRGNSENTEAFF
cdr3_nt: TGTGCCAGCTCACCAAGGGGGAATTCGGAGAACACTGAAGCTTTCTTT

j_call: TRBJ2-1
cdr3_length: 13
d_call: -
clone_size: few
v_call: TRBV6-5
cdr3_aa: CASRTDSYNEQFF
cdr3_nt: TGTGCCAGCAGGACAGACTCCTACAATGAGCAGTTCTTC

j_call: TRBJ1-5
cdr3_length: 15
d_call: TRBD1
clone_size: -
v_call: TRBV6-1
cdr3_aa: CASRNRQGENQPQHF
cdr3_nt: TGTGCCAGCAGGAACAGACAGGGCGAAAATCAGCCCCAGCATTTT

j_call: TRBJ2-1
cdr3_length: 15
d_call: TRBD2
clone_size: -
v_call: TRBV9
cdr3_aa: CASSGGTSGYNEQFF
cdr3_nt: TGTGCCAGCAGCGGCGGGACTAGCGGATACAATGAGCAGTTCTTC

j_call: TRBJ1-1
cdr3_length: 15
d_call: -
clone_size: many
v_call: TRBV6-2/TRBV6-3
cdr3_aa: CASTPPTAGSTEAFF
cdr3_nt: TGTGCCAGCACCCCTCCGACAGCCGGGAGCACTGAAGCTTTCTTT

j_call: TRBJ2-7
cdr3_length: 13
d_call: -
clone_size: few
v_call: TRBV7-2
cdr3_aa: CASSFLRSYEQYF
cdr3_nt: TGTGCCAGCAGCTTCCTCCGAAGCTACGAGCAGTACTTC

j_call: TRBJ1-2
cdr3_length: 15
d_call: TRBD1
clone_size: many
v_call: TRBV7-9
cdr3_aa: CASSQGQGLPYGYTF
cdr3_nt: TGTGCCAGCAGCCAAGGACAGGGACTGCCCTATGGCTACACCTTC

j_call: TRBJ2-3
cdr3_length: 16
d_call: TRBD1
clone_size: few
v_call: TRBV9
cdr3_aa: CASSVGRDRETDTQYF
cdr3_nt: TGTGCCAGCAGCGTAGGAAGAGACAGGGAAACAGATACGCAGTATTTT

j_call: TRBJ2-7
cdr3_length: 13
d_call: -
clone_size: -
v_call: TRBV14
cdr3_aa: CASSQSKGLGPYF
cdr3_nt: TGTGCCAGCAGCCAGTCGAAGGGGCTAGGTCCGTACTTC

j_call: TRBJ2-2
cdr3_length: 14
d_call: -
clone_size: few
v_call: TRBV7-3
cdr3_aa: CASSLSSNAGELFF
cdr3_nt: TGTGCCAGCAGCTTAAGTTCGAATGCCGGGGAGCTGTTTTTT

j_call: TRBJ1-4
cdr3_length: 13
d_call: TRBD1
clone_size: many
v_call: TRBV5-8
cdr3_aa: CASSRTGPEKLFF
cdr3_nt: TGTGCCAGCAGCCGGACAGGTCCCGAAAAACTGTTTTTT

j_call: TRBJ2-7
cdr3_length: 12
d_call: TRBD1
clone_size: many
v_call: TRBV10-3
cdr3_aa: CAIRTGGYEQYF
cdr3_nt: TGTGCCATCAGGACAGGGGGCTACGAGCAGTACTTC

j_call: TRBJ1-1
cdr3_length: 14
d_call: -
clone_size: few
v_call: TRBV3-1
cdr3_aa: CASSHWQMNTEAFF
cdr3_nt: TGTGCCAGCAGCCATTGGCAGATGAACACTGAAGCTTTCTTT

j_call: TRBJ2-7
cdr3_length: 15
d_call: -
clone_size: many
v_call: TRBV6-2/TRBV6-3
cdr3_aa: CASRPRGGITGEQYF
cdr3_nt: TGTGCCAGCCGACCCCGAGGGGGGATAACGGGCGAGCAGTACTTC

j_call: TRBJ2-7
cdr3_length: 15
d_call: -
clone_size: many
v_call: TRBV21-1
cdr3_aa: CASSNVYGRGHEQYF
cdr3_nt: TGTGCCAGCAGCAACGTATACGGGAGAGGCCACGAGCAGTACTTC

j_call: TRBJ2-7
cdr3_length: 14
d_call: TRBD1
clone_size: few
v_call: TRBV29-1
cdr3_aa: CSADLTGGSSEQYF
cdr3_nt: TGCAGCGCTGATTTGACAGGGGGCTCGAGTGAGCAGTACTTC

j_call: TRBJ2-1
cdr3_length: 14
d_call: -
clone_size: -
v_call: TRBV20-1
cdr3_aa: CSARGRKSINEQFF
cdr3_nt: TGCAGTGCTAGAGGGAGGAAGTCGATCAATGAGCAGTTCTTC

j_call: TRBJ2-3
cdr3_length: 16
d_call: -
clone_size: many
v_call: TRBV28
cdr3_aa: CASIPPQGFPTDTQYF
cdr3_nt: TGTGCCAGCATCCCTCCCCAGGGTTTCCCCACAGATACGCAGTATTTT

j_call: TRBJ1-2
cdr3_length: 14
d_call: -
clone_size: few
v_call: TRBV2
cdr3_aa: CASSEGDAGSRRTF
cdr3_nt: TGTGCCAGCAGTGAAGGGGATGCAGGGAGTAGGCGGACCTTC

j_call: TRBJ2-3
cdr3_length: 12
d_call: TRBD1
clone_size: few
v_call: TRBV29-1
cdr3_aa: CSGNRGTVTQYF
cdr3_nt: TGCAGCGGAAACAGGGGAACGGTTACGCAGTATTTT

j_call: TRBJ1-1
cdr3_length: 15
d_call: TRBD1
clone_size: -
v_call: TRBV4-3
cdr3_aa: CASSQVWTGDTEAFF
cdr3_nt: TGCGCCAGCAGCCAAGTGTGGACAGGGGACACTGAAGCTTTCTTT

j_call: TRBJ1-6
cdr3_length: 15
d_call: -
clone_size: many
v_call: TRBV27
cdr3_aa: CASSALTRTDSPLHF
cdr3_nt: TGTGCCAGCAGTGCTTTGACAAGGACAGATTCACCCCTCCACTTT

j_call: TRBJ1-5
cdr3_length: 14
d_call: TRBD1
clone_size: many
v_call: TRBV6-2/TRBV6-3
cdr3_aa: CASSRDSTNQPQHF
cdr3_nt: TGTGCCAGCAGCCGGGACAGCACCAATCAGCCCCAGCATTTT

j_call: TRBJ2-7
cdr3_length: 15
d_call: -
clone_size: few
v_call: TRBV5-1
cdr3_aa: CASSLGAGPGYEQYF
cdr3_nt: TGCGCCAGCAGCTTGGGGGCAGGGCCGGGGTACGAGCAGTACTTC

j_call: TRBJ2-7
cdr3_length: 13
d_call: TRBD2
clone_size: many
v_call: TRBV20-1
cdr3_aa: CSALLAGDYEQYF
cdr3_nt: TGCAGTGCTCTTCTAGCGGGAGACTACGAGCAGTACTTC

j_call: TRBJ1-4
cdr3_length: 13
d_call: -
clone_size: -
v_call: TRBV29-1
cdr3_aa: CSVQTGANEKLFF
cdr3_nt: TGCAGCGTTCAGACAGGCGCCAATGAAAAACTGTTTTTT

j_call: TRBJ2-7
cdr3_length: 13
d_call: -
clone_size: -
v_call: TRBV28
cdr3_aa: CASSYGSKLEQYF
cdr3_nt: TGTGCCAGCAGTTACGGGAGCAAGTTAGAGCAGTACTTC

j_call: TRBJ2-7
cdr3_length: 15
d_call: TRBD2
clone_size: many
v_call: TRBV18
cdr3_aa: CASSPPSSGYYEQYF
cdr3_nt: TGTGCCAGCTCACCACCCTCTAGCGGTTATTACGAGCAGTACTTC

j_call: TRBJ2-5
cdr3_length: 14
d_call: TRBD1
clone_size: -
v_call: TRBV7-8
cdr3_aa: CASSFRGRGETQYF
cdr3_nt: TGTGCCAGCAGCTTCAGGGGGCGCGGGGAGACCCAGTACTTC

j_call: TRBJ2-5
cdr3_length: 13
d_call: TRBD1
clone_size: few
v_call: TRBV29-1
cdr3_aa: CSAGQGAKETQYF
cdr3_nt: TGCAGCGCGGGACAGGGGGCGAAAGAGACCCAGTACTTC

j_call: TRBJ2-5
cdr3_length: 12
d_call: -
clone_size: few
v_call: TRBV2
cdr3_aa: CASRAGQETQYF
cdr3_nt: TGTGCCAGCAGAGCCGGCCAAGAGACCCAGTACTTC

j_call: TRBJ2-1
cdr3_length: 11
d_call: -
clone_size: many
v_call: TRBV10-3
cdr3_aa: CAISEGAGQFF
cdr3_nt: TGTGCCATCAGTGAGGGGGCAGGGCAGTTCTTC

j_call: TRBJ1-4
cdr3_length: 12
d_call: -
clone_size: many
v_call: TRBV19
cdr3_aa: CASSIVSGKLFF
cdr3_nt: TGTGCCAGTAGTATCGTTAGCGGGAAACTGTTTTTT

j_call: TRBJ2-7
cdr3_length: 12
d_call: TRBD1
clone_size: few
v_call: TRBV30
cdr3_aa: CAWTRGDRGQYF
cdr3_nt: TGTGCCTGGACCCGAGGGGACAGGGGGCAGTACTTC

j_call: TRBJ2-7
cdr3_length: 14
d_call: -
clone_size: many
v_call: TRBV30
cdr3_aa: CAWSIARRAYEQYF
cdr3_nt: TGTGCCTGGAGTATTGCCAGGCGAGCCTACGAGCAGTACTTC

j_call: TRBJ2-2
cdr3_length: 11
d_call: -
clone_size: many
v_call: TRBV7-6
cdr3_aa: CAIRDTGELFF
cdr3_nt: TGTGCTATCCGGGACACCGGGGAGCTGTTTTTT

j_call: TRBJ2-2
cdr3_length: 14
d_call: TRBD2
clone_size: many
v_call: TRBV19
cdr3_aa: CASSASGASGELFF
cdr3_nt: TGTGCCAGTAGCGCTAGCGGGGCCAGTGGGGAGCTGTTTTTT

j_call: TRBJ2-7
cdr3_length: 19
d_call: -
clone_size: many
v_call: TRBV20-1
cdr3_aa: CSARPETRGWLGLFYEQYF
cdr3_nt: TGCAGTGCTAGGCCGGAAACTCGGGGCTGGTTGGGCTTATTCTACGAGCAGTACTTC

j_call: TRBJ1-1
cdr3_length: 13
d_call: -
clone_size: many
v_call: TRBV7-2
cdr3_aa: CASSLTVNTEAFF
cdr3_nt: TGTGCCAGCAGCCTCACGGTGAACACTGAAGCTTTCTTT

j_call: TRBJ2-5
cdr3_length: 16
d_call: -
clone_size: many
v_call: TRBV7-8
cdr3_aa: CASSPGTQGGRETQYF
cdr3_nt: TGTGCCAGCAGTCCCGGGACTCAAGGAGGCAGGGAGACCCAGTACTTC

j_call: TRBJ2-1
cdr3_length: 14
d_call: TRBD2
clone_size: -
v_call: TRBV20-1
cdr3_aa: CSAGTSGGYNEQFF
cdr3_nt: TGCAGTGCAGGGACTAGCGGGGGTTACAATGAGCAGTTCTTC

j_call: TRBJ2-4
cdr3_length: 12
d_call: -
clone_size: many
v_call: TRBV3-1
cdr3_aa: CASSQRVGIQYF
cdr3_nt: TGTGCCAGCAGCCAGAGGGTGGGCATTCAGTACTTC

j_call: TRBJ2-7
cdr3_length: 12
d_call: -
clone_size: -
v_call: TRBV28
cdr3_aa: CASSSTVHEQYF
cdr3_nt: TGTGCCAGCAGCTCGACAGTCCACGAGCAGTACTTC

j_call: TRBJ1-1
cdr3_length: 14
d_call: -
clone_size: -
v_call: TRBV28
cdr3_aa: CASSSEPPGTEAFF
cdr3_nt: TGTGCCAGCAGTTCTGAGCCGCCCGGCACTGAAGCTTTCTTT

j_call: TRBJ2-1
cdr3_length: 15
d_call: -
clone_size: few
v_call: TRBV7-6
cdr3_aa: CASSSGSGTYNEQFF
cdr3_nt: TGTGCCAGCAGCTCGGGTAGCGGAACCTACAATGAGCAGTTCTTC

j_call: TRBJ1-3
cdr3_length: 18
d_call: -
clone_size: many
v_call: TRBV11-3
cdr3_aa: CASSLDSGGPHSGNTIYF
cdr3_nt: TGTGCCAGCAGCTTAGATTCGGGGGGCCCTCACTCTGGAAACACCATATATTTT

j_call: TRBJ1-4
cdr3_length: 14
d_call: TRBD1
clone_size: many
v_call: TRBV2
cdr3_aa: CASVPGQGWEKLFF
cdr3_nt: TGTGCCAGTGTCCCGGGACAGGGTTGGGAAAAACTGTTTTTT

j_call: TRBJ2-2
cdr3_length: 15
d_call: -
clone_size: -
v_call: TRBV6-6
cdr3_aa: CASTKLQGNTGELFF
cdr3_nt: TGTGCCAGCACCAAACTACAGGGGAACACCGGGGAGCTGTTTTTT

j_call: TRBJ2-7
cdr3_length: 12
d_call: TRBD2
clone_size: many
v_call: TRBV5-1
cdr3_aa: CASSQAGGEQYF
cdr3_nt: TGCGCCAGCAGCCAGGCGGGAGGCGAGCAGTACTTC

j_call: TRBJ2-1
cdr3_length: 14
d_call: TRBD1
clone_size: many
v_call: TRBV7-8
cdr3_aa: CASRTGTGRNEQFF
cdr3_nt: TGTGCCAGCAGGACCGGGACAGGGAGAAATGAGCAGTTCTTC

j_call: TRBJ2-3
cdr3_length: 16
d_call: TRBD2
clone_size: many
v_call: TRBV7-2
cdr3_aa: CASSLVRGVGMDTQYF
cdr3_nt: TGTGCCAGCAGCTTAGTACGGGGGGTGGGGATGGATACGCAGTATTTT